What follows is one T cell receptor beta chain and its context. This CDR3 has 15 residues. CDR1 is SGDLS and CDR2 is YYNGEE in the germline V gene. Trimming cost V 0 bases and J 6 bases; bases outside gene matches: 5. As handled by the study authors: Researchers report that nucleated cell counts were estimated from reference gene primer amplification. The protocol was immunoSEQ multiplex PCR, while the TCRdb copy is restricted to in-frame clones and leaves out a portion. V and J calls and clone size are as listed in that table; D and trimming were resolved from the DNA. This table has some 38,000 clones, around 83% appearing once. These data belong to a study of blood T cell repertoires in COVID-19. Looking at the study overall: The study drew acute and convalescent COVID-19 samples from the United States, Italy and Spain. PBMCs, B-cell-depleted T cells, or T cells were the source of the cDNA or gDNA that made up the material.

Input material: peripheral blood. The V call is TRBV9, the J call TRBJ2-2; 7 bases are a match to TRBD1. This sequence was found in a man aged 55 to 70 with active or convalescent COVID-19. CDR3 in amino acids: CASSVGQGVSGELFF. CDR3 DNA sequence: TGTGCCAGCAGCGTAGGGCAGGGGGTCTCCGGGGAGCTGTTTTTT.